The clone carrying this T cell receptor beta chain was detected only once. The protocol was immunoSEQ multiplex PCR, while the TCRdb copy is restricted to in-frame clones and leaves out a portion. The sample holds over 110,000 clones; roughly 93% are singletons and the top ten take 9.3%. These data come from a study of T cell responses to AZD1222 COVID-19 vaccine. CDR1 is SQVTM, CDR2 ANQGSEA, per germline. The V end was cut by 6 bases, the J end by 1 base, with 7 bases between. CDR3 length: 13 amino acids. The specimen comprised peripheral blood, sampled 28 days after the second AZD1222 dose. This sequence originates from an adult who received the AZD1222 COVID-19 vaccine. The rearrangement links TRBV29-1 to TRBJ1-6; D gene uncertain. Here the CDR3 DNA reads TGCAGCGTCGCCTCGTCCTATAATTCACCCCTCCACTTT. This gives the protein CSVASSYNSPLHF.